The 2 T cell receptor beta chains reported below all come from one sample, sequenced in a study of cytomegalovirus exposure and HLA in healthy donors. PCR employed 60 Vbeta and 13 Jbeta primers. Method: immunoSEQ multiplex PCR; TCRdb's copy keeps in-frame clones and lacks some. The repertoire holds more than 85,000 clones, with 60% to 85% as singletons. Sequencing was performed on PBMCs. These receptors originate from a woman between 40 and 50 years old in good health and CMV-seropositive.

This clone was seen once. The CDR3 nucleotides are TGTGCCAGCAGCACCGGACAGGGGCCACGGGCTGAAGCTTTCTTT. Protein: CASSTGQGPRAEAFF. The chain has TRBV11-2 and TRBJ1-1, with TRBD1 matching 9 bases. Germline CDR1 and CDR2: SGHAT and FQNNGV. CDR3 length: 15 residues. V gave up 5 bases and J gave up 6 bases; unmatched junction bases: 10.

The chain is built from TRBV2 and TRBJ2-3; 9 bases align to TRBD2. CDR3 size: 16 residues. Germline trimming cut 5 bases from V and 5 bases from J; bases unmatched to any gene: 11. Looked up from germline, CDR1 is SNHLY and CDR2 is FYNNEI. The CDR3 is CASSLGAGGPGDTQYF. CDR3 DNA: TGTGCCAGCAGTTTAGGGGCGGGGGGGCCGGGAGATACGCAGTATTTT.